This T cell receptor beta chain was identified in a study of somatic mutations in cytotoxic T cells in rheumatoid arthritis (dated by TCRdb to about 2017). Regarding the research as a whole: Before any treatment started and right after they were diagnosed, patients gave peripheral blood samples (around 30 ml EDTA). Some T-cell populations stained with V beta antibodies were sorted by flow on a FACSAria II or Sony SH800 to nearly 100% purity, with sorted V beta1+ cells additionally subjected to TCRB sequencing. To characterize clonality, the study used TCRB deep sequencing while asking whether somatic mutations are carried by expanded CD8+ T-cell clones in newly diagnosed, untreated rheumatoid arthritis. A total of 65 rheumatoid arthritis patients and 20 to 25 healthy controls underwent TCRB deep sequencing. Patients and controls did not essentially differ in median age, which was nearly identical between the groups.

Flow cytometry confirmed the purity of CD4+ and CD8+ cells that had been isolated by positive magnetic bead selection on an AutoMACS. A TCR V beta antibody panel was used in flow cytometry to screen first for clonal expansions, which were then characterized by TCRB deep sequencing of sorted CD8+ fractions. Ficoll-Paque PLUS density gradient separation was used to isolate peripheral blood mononuclear cells. Using Nucleospin Tissue or Tissue XS kits, DNA was extracted from CD4-enriched, CD8-enriched or PBMC samples, with quantification by a Qubit 2.0 fluorometer. The immunoSEQ assay was applied to genomic DNA for TCRB CDR3 sequencing. In the authors' own workflow: Patient CD8+ clones larger than 1% were compared against published virus-specific TCRB sequences, and only a few matched. Analyses were restricted to productive TCRB rearrangements. Defining a clone by its unique TCRB CDR3 sequence, the study calculated clonality as a productive clonality index derived from Shannon entropy. To calculate repertoire overlap between two samples, the template counts of each clone were considered relative to each sample's total templates. V-gene usage from TCRB sequencing and V-gene usage measured by flow cytometry were correlated (Spearman r of roughly 0.61). TCRdb took over this immuneACCESS table, retaining in-frame rearrangements with V and J assigned. Such tables are incomplete; in checked studies, under half of the missing clones stem from an unresolved V gene, and the remainder is unexplained. The V and J calls and clone size come from that table; D and trimming were worked out from the DNA. Here the sample has around 6,000 clones; around four fifths occur a single time. The ten largest clones represent 45% to 50% of the sample.

Overall study results and their limits: In about an eighth of the roughly 65 patients, more than 20% of CD8+ cells belonged to the largest CD8+ clone, while several identical CD8+ TCRB sequences were shared between blood and synovial fluid. Viral specificity could not be ruled out by absence from virus-specific databases, and the antigen targets of the expanded CD8+ clones remained unknown. In patients, CD8+ clonality rose with age (Spearman r ≈ 0.49), which was not the case in healthy controls. CD8+ T-cell clonality in rheumatoid arthritis patients was not significantly different from that in age-matched healthy controls.

Comment on this clone: Its antigen is currently not known. Per-base quality was not reported, and no clone a single base away is much larger than it.

The receptor comes from a woman in her forties or fifties with rheumatoid arthritis. Sequencing input: CD8+ T cells sorted from blood.

In nucleotide form, the sequence is TGTGCCAGCAGCGTGGAGAGCAATGAGCAGTTCTTC. It codes for CASSVESNEQFF. The rearrangement combines TRBV9 with TRBJ2-1, with the D segment identity uncertain. The trim is 2 bases for V and 6 bases for J, with a gap of 6 bases between the germline ends. According to the germline V gene, CDR1 reads SGDLS and CDR2 reads YYNGEE. CDR3 length: 12 amino acids, cysteine to phenylalanine. Left in the record is the CDR3 DNA by itself, 36 bases read in frame from the first base.